This passage covers 10 T cell receptor beta chains from one sample sequenced in a study of blood T cells in healthy people across ages. For the second PCR, which ran for about 6 to 12 cycles, a sample-barcoded 5' primer and a J-beta primer mix were used. In TCRdb, the 5' RACE reads were re-called with MiXCR into one record per CDR3 protein. The sample has around 1,500,000 distinct CDR3 sequences, roughly 27% seen once. The sequenced material came from blood. These receptors all come from a woman in her twenties or thirties in good health.

The chain joins TRBV13 to TRBJ2-5; D perhaps matches TRBD1 (5 bases). The V gene lost 5 bases and the J gene lost 4 bases, with 14 bases spanning the gap. The CDR3 sequence is 14 residues long. Looked up from germline, CDR1 is PRHDT and CDR2 is FYEKMQ (reference sequence). The CDR3, as DNA: TGTGCCAGCAGCCCGGACAACACGGGAGAGACCCAGTACTTC. Translation: CASSPDNTGETQYF. Drawing the rest from reference TRBV13 and TRBJ2-5, the complete variable domain is AAGVIQSPRHLIKEKRETATLKCYPIPRHDTVYWYQQGPGQDPQFLISFYEKMQSDKGSIPDRFSAQQFSDYHSELNMSSLELGDSALYFCASSPDNTGETQYFGPGTRLLVL.

The CDR3 DNA is TGTGCCAGCAGTTACACTGGCGGGGGGCGCCAAAACATTCAGTACTTC. The encoded protein is CASSYTGGGRQNIQYF. The chain combines TRBV6-5 with TRBJ2-4; TRBD2 agrees at 8 bases. Losses at the gene ends were 2 bases for V and 5 bases for J; bases not matched to a gene: 8. The length of the CDR3 is 16 residues. The germline CDR1 and CDR2 sequences are MNHEY and SVGAGI.

This clonotype was counted once. The chain couples TRBV29-1 to TRBJ2-3, with 8 bases lining up with TRBD2. Germline V lookup: CDR1 SQVTM, CDR2 ANQGSEA. With 4 bases clipped from V and 2 bases from J, the junction kept 8 bases outside the gene matches. The CDR3 extends over 15 amino acids. In nucleotides, the CDR3 is TGCAGCGTTGGCCCAGCGGGGGCGGCCACAGATACGCAGTATTTT. It specifies CSVGPAGAATDTQYF.

This clonotype showed up just a few times. This chain links TRBV18 with TRBJ1-1; D gene unclear. Germline V gene sequence: CDR1 KGHSH, CDR2 LQKENI. Trimming cost V 6 bases and J 1 base, with 12 bases left between them. This CDR3 region has 14 residues. DNA of the CDR3: TGTGCCAGCTCGGAGATGGTGGGGAACACTGAAGCTTTCTTT. This gives the protein CASSEMVGNTEAFF.

V and J are TRBV11-2 and TRBJ2-3; TRBD2 agrees at 9 bases. The V gene's germline CDR1 is SGHAT and CDR2 FQNNGV. Trimming took 3 bases from V and 6 from J; bases not matched to a gene: 16. The CDR3 consists of 18 residues. The CDR3: CASSFTRGGGRAADTQYF. The DNA of the CDR3 is TGTGCCAGCAGCTTTACGCGGGGAGGCGGGAGGGCCGCGGATACGCAGTATTTT.

There are a few counts of this clonotype. This could be a read error, since a much larger clone is one nucleotide away. V gene TRBV4-1 combines with J gene TRBJ2-6, with a weak D call TRBD1 (5 bases). The CDR3 is made up of 14 amino acids. Germline loops: CDR1 MGHRA, CDR2 YSYEKL. CDR3 in DNA: TGCGCCAGCAGCCCGAGTGCTGGGGCCAACGTCCGGACTTTC. Protein: CASSPSAGANVRTF.

The sample holds a few counts of this clonotype. The chain combines TRBV9 with TRBJ1-4; no clear D. Germline V gives CDR1 SGDLS, CDR2 YYNGEE. Trimming removed 3 bases from V and 5 bases from J, with 14 bases in between. The CDR3 runs to 15 residues. The CDR3 here is CASSATGIGNEKLFF. The CDR3 nucleotides are TGTGCCAGCAGCGCGACGGGAATAGGGAATGAAAAACTGTTTTTT. Variable domain in full (rest from reference TRBV9 and TRBJ1-4): DSGVTQTPKHLITATGQRVTLRCSPRSGDLSVYWYQQSLDQGLQFLIQYYNGEERAKGNILERFSAQQFPDLHSELNLSSLELGDSALYFCASSATGIGNEKLFFGSGTQLSVL.

The rearrangement uses TRBV3-1 and TRBJ2-1; TRBD2 aligns across 12 bases. Germline values: CDR1 LGHDT, CDR2 YNNKEL (reference sequence). This CDR3 has 15 amino acids. The junction had 3 bases not matched to a gene; V was cut back by 2 bases and J by 7 bases. CDR3 DNA sequence: TGTGCCAGCAGCCAAAGGGGACTAGCGGGTAATGAGCAGTTCTTC. This encodes CASSQRGLAGNEQFF.

The V and J genes are TRBV29-1 and TRBJ1-2; tentatively, D is TRBD1 (5 bases). The germline V gene has CDR1 SQVTM and CDR2 ANQGSEA. V was trimmed by 0 bases and J by 4 bases, leaving 15 bases between them. There are 15 residues in the CDR3. The CDR3 sequence is CSVEDPQGRAYGYTF. CDR3 DNA sequence: TGCAGCGTTGAAGATCCGCAGGGAAGAGCCTATGGCTACACCTTC.

The CDR3 nucleotides read TGCAGCGTTGAGTTAACAGGGTACGAGCAGTACTTC. It yields the protein CSVELTGYEQYF. The chain has TRBV29-1 and TRBJ2-7, with D possibly being TRBD1 (6 bases). Deletions cut 3 bases from V and 4 bases from J, with 10 bases between. This CDR3 contains 12 residues. CDR1 is SQVTM and CDR2 is ANQGSEA in the germline V gene.